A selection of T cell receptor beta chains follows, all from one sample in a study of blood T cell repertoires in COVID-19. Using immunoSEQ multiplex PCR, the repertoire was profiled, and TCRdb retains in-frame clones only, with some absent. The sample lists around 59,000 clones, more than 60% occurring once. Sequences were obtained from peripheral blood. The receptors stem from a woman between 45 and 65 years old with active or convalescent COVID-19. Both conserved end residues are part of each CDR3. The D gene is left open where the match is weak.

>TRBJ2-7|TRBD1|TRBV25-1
CASSEGTVYEQYF
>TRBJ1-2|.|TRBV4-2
CASSRTTGSSINGYTF
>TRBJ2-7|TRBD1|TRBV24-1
CATSDPGQEIYEQYF
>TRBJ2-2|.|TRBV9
CASSVVPGVTGELFF
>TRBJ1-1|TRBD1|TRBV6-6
CASRKDRGNTEAFF
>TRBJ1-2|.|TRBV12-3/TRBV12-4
CASNKAGSYTF
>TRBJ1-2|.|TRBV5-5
CASSLSSQASTF
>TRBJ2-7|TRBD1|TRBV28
CASSLLGTGATYEQYF
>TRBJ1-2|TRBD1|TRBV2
CASNWDSLNYGYTF
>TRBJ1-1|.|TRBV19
CASSAKGDTEAFF
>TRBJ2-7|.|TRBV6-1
CASSEGQGLYEQYF
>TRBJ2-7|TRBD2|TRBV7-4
CASSLGLAGAYEQYF
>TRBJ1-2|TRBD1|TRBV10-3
CAISPGQGKEPYGYTF
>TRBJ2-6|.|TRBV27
CASRTLGLLSGANVLTF
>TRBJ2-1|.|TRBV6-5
CASGRGGNEQFF
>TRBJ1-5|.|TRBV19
CASSILPFTTGRGSNQPQHF
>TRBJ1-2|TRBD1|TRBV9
CASSVGDSGANYGYTF
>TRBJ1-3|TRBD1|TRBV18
CASSPDRDGNTIYF
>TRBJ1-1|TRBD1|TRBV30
CAWSVGGGGLRGAFF
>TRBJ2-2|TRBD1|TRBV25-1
CASSEGDRVPGELFF
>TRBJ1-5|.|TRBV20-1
CSASRQLGNQPQHF
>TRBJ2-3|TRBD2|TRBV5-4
CASSLGSGRGTDTQYF
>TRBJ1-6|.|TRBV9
CASSALGPSSPLHF
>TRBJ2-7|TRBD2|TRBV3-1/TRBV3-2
CASSQPRTSGRTRQYF
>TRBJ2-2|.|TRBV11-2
CASSFGRATNTGELFF
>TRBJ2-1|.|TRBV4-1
CASSHGEIRSYNEQFF
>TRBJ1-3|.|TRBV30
CAWQPGRTAGNTIYF
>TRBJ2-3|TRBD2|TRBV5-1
CASSGTSKGTQYF
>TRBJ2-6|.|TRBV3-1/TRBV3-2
CASSLRGNSGANVLTF
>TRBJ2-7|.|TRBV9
CASSVLRGDGRYEQYF
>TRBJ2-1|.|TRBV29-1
CSVDQAYNEQFF
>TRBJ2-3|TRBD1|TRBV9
CASSARQGDTQYF
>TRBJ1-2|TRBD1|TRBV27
CASRTGRDGYTF
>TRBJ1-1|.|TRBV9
CASSRGNTEAFF
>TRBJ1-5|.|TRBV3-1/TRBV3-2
CASSQDEGVYGNQPQHF